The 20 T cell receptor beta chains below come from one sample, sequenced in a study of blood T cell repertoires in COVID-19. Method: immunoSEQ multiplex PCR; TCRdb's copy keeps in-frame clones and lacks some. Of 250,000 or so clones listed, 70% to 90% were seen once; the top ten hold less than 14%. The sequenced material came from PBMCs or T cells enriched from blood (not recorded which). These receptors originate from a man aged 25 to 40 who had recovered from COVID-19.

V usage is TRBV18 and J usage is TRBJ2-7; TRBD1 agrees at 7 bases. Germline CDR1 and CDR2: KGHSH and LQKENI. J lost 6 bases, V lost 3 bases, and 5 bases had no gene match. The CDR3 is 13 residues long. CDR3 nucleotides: TGTGCCAGCTCACCCGCGACAGGGACCGAGCAGTACTTC. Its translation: CASSPATGTEQYF.

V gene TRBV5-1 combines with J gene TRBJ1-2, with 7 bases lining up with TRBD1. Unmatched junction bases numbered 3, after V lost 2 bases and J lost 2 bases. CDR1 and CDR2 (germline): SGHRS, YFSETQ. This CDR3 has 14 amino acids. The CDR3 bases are TGCGCCAGCAGCTTTACAGGGGCGAACTATGGCTACACCTTC. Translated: CASSFTGANYGYTF.

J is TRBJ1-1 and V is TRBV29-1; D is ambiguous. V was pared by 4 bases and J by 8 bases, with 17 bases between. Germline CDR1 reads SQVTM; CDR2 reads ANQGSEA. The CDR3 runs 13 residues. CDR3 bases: TGCAGCGTTGCCTTCGGGGAAATATGGGAAGCTTTCTTT. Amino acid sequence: CSVAFGEIWEAFF.

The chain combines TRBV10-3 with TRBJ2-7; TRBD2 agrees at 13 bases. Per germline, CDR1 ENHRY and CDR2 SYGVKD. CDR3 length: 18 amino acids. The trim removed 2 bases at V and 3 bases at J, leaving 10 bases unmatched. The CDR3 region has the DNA TGTGCCATCAGTGAGACCAGGACTAGCGGGGGCGACTTCTACGAGCAGTACTTC. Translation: CAISETRTSGGDFYEQYF.

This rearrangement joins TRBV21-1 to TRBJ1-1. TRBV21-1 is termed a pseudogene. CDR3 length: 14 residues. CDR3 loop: CASSRSDLREEAFF. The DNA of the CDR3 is TGTGCCAGCAGCAGATCCGACTTGAGGGAAGAAGCTTTCTTT.

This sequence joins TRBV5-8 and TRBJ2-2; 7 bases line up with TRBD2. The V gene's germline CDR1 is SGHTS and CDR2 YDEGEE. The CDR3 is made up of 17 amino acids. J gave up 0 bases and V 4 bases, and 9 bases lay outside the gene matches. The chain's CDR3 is CASSPEGGRANTGELFF. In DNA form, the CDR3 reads TGTGCCAGCAGCCCCGAGGGAGGGAGAGCGAACACCGGGGAGCTGTTTTTT.

The CDR3 nucleotides are TGTGCCAGCAGTTTAGCGGGAGGGCACACAGATACGCAGTATTTT. Translated: CASSLAGGHTDTQYF. The chain has TRBV28 and TRBJ2-3; 9 bases align to TRBD2. Germline V CDR1 and CDR2: MDHEN, SYDVKM. Losses at the gene ends were 2 bases for V and 2 bases for J; bases not matched to a gene: 2. CDR3 length: 15 amino acids. Drawing the rest from reference TRBV28 and TRBJ2-3, the complete variable domain is DVKVTQSSRYLVKRTGEKVFLECVQDMDHENMFWYRQDPGLGLRLIYFSYDVKMKEKGDIPEGYSVSREKKERFSLILESASTNQTSMYLCASSLAGGHTDTQYFGPGTRLTVL.

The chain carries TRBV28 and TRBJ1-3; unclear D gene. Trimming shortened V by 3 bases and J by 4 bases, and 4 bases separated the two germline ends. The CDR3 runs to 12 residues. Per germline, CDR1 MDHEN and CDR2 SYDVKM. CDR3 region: CASSLRGNTIYF. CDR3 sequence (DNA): TGTGCCAGCAGTTTGAGAGGAAACACCATATATTTT.

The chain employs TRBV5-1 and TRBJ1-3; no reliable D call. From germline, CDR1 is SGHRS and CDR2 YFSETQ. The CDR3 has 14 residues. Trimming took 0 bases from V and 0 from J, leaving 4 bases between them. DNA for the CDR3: TGCGCCAGCAGCTTGGAACACTCTGGAAACACCATATATTTT. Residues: CASSLEHSGNTIYF.

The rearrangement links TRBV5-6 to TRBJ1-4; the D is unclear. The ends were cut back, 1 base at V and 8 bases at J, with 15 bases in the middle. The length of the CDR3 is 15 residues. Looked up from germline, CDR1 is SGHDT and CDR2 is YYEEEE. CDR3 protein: CASSLRSGFTEKLFF. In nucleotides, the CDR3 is TGTGCCAGCAGCTTGAGATCCGGGTTTACGGAAAAACTGTTTTTT.

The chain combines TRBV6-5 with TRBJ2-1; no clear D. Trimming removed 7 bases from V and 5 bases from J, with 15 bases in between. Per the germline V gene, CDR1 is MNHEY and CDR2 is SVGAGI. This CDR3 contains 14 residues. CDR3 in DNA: TGTGCCAGCACCCTCGACCCAACTAACAATGAGCAGTTCTTC. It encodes CASTLDPTNNEQFF.

DNA for the CDR3: TGTGCCAGCAGCGCCTCCGGGCAGCCAGGGCACCTCCACTTT. Its translation: CASSASGQPGHLHF. The chain is built from TRBV9 and TRBJ1-6, with D maybe TRBD1 (5 bases). Per germline, CDR1 SGDLS and CDR2 YYNGEE. The CDR3 is 14 residues long. The V gene lost 3 bases and the J gene lost 15 bases, with 19 bases spanning the gap.

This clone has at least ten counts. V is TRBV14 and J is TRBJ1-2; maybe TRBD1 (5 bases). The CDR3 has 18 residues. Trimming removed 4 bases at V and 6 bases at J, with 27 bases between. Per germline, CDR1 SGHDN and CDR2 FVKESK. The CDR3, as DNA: TGTGCCAGCAGCCCCCAGAAGAGAGCACAGGCCCCTTTTGATGGCTACACCTTC. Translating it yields CASSPQKRAQAPFDGYTF.

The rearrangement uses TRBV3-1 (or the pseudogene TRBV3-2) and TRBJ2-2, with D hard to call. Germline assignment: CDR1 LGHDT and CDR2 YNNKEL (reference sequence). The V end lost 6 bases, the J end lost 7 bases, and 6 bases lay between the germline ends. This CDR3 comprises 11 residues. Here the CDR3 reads CASRWLGELFF. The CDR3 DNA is TGTGCCAGCAGGTGGCTCGGGGAGCTGTTTTTT.

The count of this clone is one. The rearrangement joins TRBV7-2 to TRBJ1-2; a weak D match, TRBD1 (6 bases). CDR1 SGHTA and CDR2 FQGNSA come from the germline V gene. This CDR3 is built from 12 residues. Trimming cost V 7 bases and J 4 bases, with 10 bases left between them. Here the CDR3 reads CASTSTGYGYTF. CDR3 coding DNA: TGTGCCAGCACCTCGACAGGCTATGGCTACACCTTC.

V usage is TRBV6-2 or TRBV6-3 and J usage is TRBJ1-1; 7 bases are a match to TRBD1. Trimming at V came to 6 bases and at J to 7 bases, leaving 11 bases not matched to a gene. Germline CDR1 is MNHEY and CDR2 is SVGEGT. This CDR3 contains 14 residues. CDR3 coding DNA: TGTGCCAGCAGCGCTCCGGGACAGTCTCTTGAAGCTTTCTTT. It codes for CASSAPGQSLEAFF.

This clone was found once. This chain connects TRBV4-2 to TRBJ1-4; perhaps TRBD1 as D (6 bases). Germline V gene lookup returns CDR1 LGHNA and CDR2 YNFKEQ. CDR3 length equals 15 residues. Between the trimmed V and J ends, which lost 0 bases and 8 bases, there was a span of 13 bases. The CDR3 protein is CASSQEGGRDEKLFF. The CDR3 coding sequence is TGTGCCAGCAGCCAAGAGGGGGGGCGGGACGAAAAACTGTTTTTT.

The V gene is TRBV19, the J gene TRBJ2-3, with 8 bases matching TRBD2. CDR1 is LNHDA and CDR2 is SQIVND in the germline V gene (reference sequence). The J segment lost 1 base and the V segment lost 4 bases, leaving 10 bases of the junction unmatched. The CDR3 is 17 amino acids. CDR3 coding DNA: TGTGCCAGTAGTACAACCATAGCGGGATTAGGCACAGATACGCAGTATTTT. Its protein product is CASSTTIAGLGTDTQYF.

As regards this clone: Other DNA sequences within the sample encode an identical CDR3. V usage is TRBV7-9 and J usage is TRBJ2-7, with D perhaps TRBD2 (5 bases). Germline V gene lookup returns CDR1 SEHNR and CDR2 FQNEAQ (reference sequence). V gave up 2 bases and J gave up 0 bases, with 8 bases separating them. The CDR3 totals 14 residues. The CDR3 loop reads CASSLSGSSYEQYF. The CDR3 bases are TGTGCCAGCAGCTTATCTGGGAGCTCCTACGAGCAGTACTTC.

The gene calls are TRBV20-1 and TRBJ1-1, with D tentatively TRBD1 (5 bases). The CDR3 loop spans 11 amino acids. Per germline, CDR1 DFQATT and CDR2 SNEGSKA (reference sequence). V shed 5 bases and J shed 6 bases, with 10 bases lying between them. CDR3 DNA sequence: TGCAGTGCTCCAGACAGCGCTGAAGCTTTCTTT. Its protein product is CSAPDSAEAFF.